This T cell receptor beta chain was sequenced for a study of blood T cell repertoires in COVID-19. With 2 bases removed from V and 15 bases from J, the gap between germline ends came to 11 bases. The CDR3 extends over 11 amino acids. Germline V lookup: CDR1 SEHNR, CDR2 FQNEAQ (reference sequence). Sequenced by immunoSEQ multiplex PCR; TCRdb stores in-frame clones only, minus some. The sample carries about 99,000 clones, about four fifths recorded once. Sequenced input: peripheral blood. This clonotype was sampled from a man between 60 and 70 years old with acute or convalescent COVID-19. This chain uses TRBV7-9 with TRBJ2-1, with D possibly being TRBD1 (7 bases). The CDR3 region is CASSLYQGGFF. CDR3 coding DNA: TGTGCCAGCAGCTTATACCAGGGGGGGTTCTTC.